The 13 T cell receptor beta chains given below trace back to one sample, sequenced in a study of blood T cells in healthy people across ages. Sample-barcoded 5' priming and a J-beta primer mix drove a second PCR of roughly 6 to 12 cycles. A single record per CDR3 protein comes from TCRdb applying MiXCR to the 5' RACE reads. The repertoire holds around 1,600,000 distinct CDR3 sequences, with 35% to 45% as singletons. Sequencing was done on a sample of blood. These receptor sequences come from a woman aged 18-35 years in good health.

This clonotype was counted only a few times. The gene calls are TRBV9 and TRBJ1-2, with D perhaps matching TRBD1 (5 bases). Germline CDR1 and CDR2: SGDLS and YYNGEE. The CDR3 runs 15 residues. V was shortened by 4 bases and J by 2 bases, with 15 bases between the two germline ends. CDR3 sequence reads: CASSWGNPVNYGYTF. DNA of the CDR3: TGTGCCAGCAGCTGGGGGAACCCGGTCAACTATGGCTACACCTTC.

The rearrangement joins TRBV5-1 to TRBJ1-4, with TRBD1 matching over 9 bases. The CDR3 has 14 amino acids. V lost 7 bases to trimming and J lost 7 bases; unmatched junction nucleotides: 8. Germline V gives CDR1 SGHRS, CDR2 YFSETQ. The CDR3 spells CASAPGQGPEKLFF. The CDR3 DNA follows: TGCGCCAGCGCACCGGGACAGGGCCCTGAAAAACTGTTTTTT.

This clonotype was picked up a small number of times. The chain employs TRBV7-2 and TRBJ1-1, with D uncertain. Germline assignment: CDR1 SGHTA and CDR2 FQGNSA. The CDR3 sequence is 15 residues long. Deletions cut 5 bases from V and 0 bases from J, with 13 bases between. CDR3 bases: TGTGCCAGCAGCCGCCCTGGAGGGATGAACACTGAAGCTTTCTTT. It specifies CASSRPGGMNTEAFF.

The V call is TRBV18, the J call TRBJ2-7, with D perhaps matching TRBD1 or TRBD2 (5 bases each). The CDR3 consists of 18 residues. The V end lost 1 base, the J end lost 4 bases, and 23 bases lay between the germline ends. Germline CDR1 and CDR2: KGHSH and LQKENI. CDR3 protein: CASSPLGVSRNPLYEQYF. CDR3 bases: TGTGCCAGCTCACCACTGGGGGTAAGCCGCAACCCACTTTACGAGCAGTACTTC.

This clonotype was counted between two and nine times. The V call is TRBV29-1, the J call TRBJ1-1; a weak D match, TRBD1 (6 bases). Trimming removed 7 bases from V and 1 base from J, with 13 bases in between. CDR1 SQVTM and CDR2 ANQGSEA come from the germline V gene. The CDR3 has 13 residues. This chain's CDR3 is CSGSDSPNTEAFF. The CDR3 DNA sequence: TGCAGCGGGTCGGACAGTCCGAACACTGAAGCTTTCTTT.

The chain links TRBV20-1 to TRBJ1-1; D ambiguous. This CDR3 is built from 14 residues. Trimming took 1 base from V and 5 from J, leaving 14 bases between them. Per the germline V gene, CDR1 is DFQATT and CDR2 is SNEGSKA (reference sequence). The CDR3: CSARGWGDGTEAFF. DNA of the CDR3: TGCAGTGCTAGAGGATGGGGAGATGGAACTGAAGCTTTCTTT.

This clonotype has just a few counts. V usage is TRBV6-5 and J usage is TRBJ2-3, with D perhaps TRBD2 (5 bases). CDR3 length equals 15 residues. Trimming cost V 0 bases and J 6 bases, with 13 bases left between them. Germline values: CDR1 MNHEY, CDR2 SVGAGI. The CDR3 reads CASSYSGGLWDTQYF. CDR3 sequence (DNA): TGTGCCAGCAGTTACTCAGGCGGGCTGTGGGATACGCAGTATTTT.

As to this clonotype: Compared with germline, one end of the junction differs, possibly owing to a read error. DNA for the CDR3: TGCGCCGGCAGCCTAGATCTAAACTACGAGCAGTACTTC. Translating gives CAGSLDLNYEQYF. The chain combines TRBV4-3 with TRBJ2-5, with unresolved D. The J call could be wrong; TRBJ2-7 is a better fit for the DNA end. This CDR3 spans 13 amino acids. From germline, CDR1 is LGHNA and CDR2 YSLEER.

The rearrangement joins TRBV20-1 to TRBJ2-5; D is perhaps TRBD2 (6 bases). This CDR3 spans 15 amino acids. The V gene lost 0 bases and the J gene lost 3 bases, with 14 bases spanning the gap. Looked up from germline, CDR1 is DFQATT and CDR2 is SNEGSKA (reference sequence). In DNA form, the CDR3 reads TGCAGTGCTAGAGATCGGACTACCTTTGAAGAGACCCAGTACTTC. Amino acids: CSARDRTTFEETQYF.

The chain recombines TRBV12-3 or TRBV12-4 with TRBJ1-3; D perhaps matches TRBD1 (6 bases). V was cut by 10 bases and J by 3 bases, with 10 bases left in between. CDR3 length equals 12 residues. CDR3 sequence reads: CANRVFGNTIYF. The CDR3 nucleotides read TGTGCCAACAGGGTTTTTGGAAACACCATATATTTT.

CDR3 sequence (DNA): TGTGCCAGCAACCAACAGGGTTGGGGCACTGAAGCTTTCTTT. Amino acids: CASNQQGWGTEAFF. J is TRBJ1-1 and V is TRBV28; D might be TRBD1 (6 bases). From germline, CDR1 is MDHEN and CDR2 SYDVKM. This CDR3 has 14 amino acids. The ends were cut back, 7 bases at V and 4 bases at J, with 16 bases in the middle.

As concerns this clonotype: Compared with germline, one end of the junction differs, possibly owing to a read error. V usage is TRBV7-3 and J usage is TRBJ2-1; 7 bases line up with TRBD2. In germline, CDR1 is SGHTA, CDR2 FQGTGA. The CDR3 loop spans 12 amino acids. CDR3 region: CASSLGRGELFF. Here the CDR3 DNA reads TGTGCCAGCAGCTTAGGTCGGGGGGAGCTGTTCTTC.

The chain carries TRBV12-3 or TRBV12-4 and TRBJ1-1; D unclear. CDR3 size: 13 residues. V lost 4 bases and J 12 bases, leaving 18 bases between the germline ends. The CDR3 here is CASSSSLDPTTFF. The CDR3 region has the DNA TGTGCCAGCAGTTCGAGCCTCGACCCCACGACTTTCTTT.